Listed here are 24 T cell receptor beta chains from one sample, sequenced in a study of Ad26.COV2.S vaccination and SARS-CoV-2 variants. Treatment denoted: 15 to 20 received Ad26.COV2.S at low or high dose, single or two shots; roughly 5 received placebo; per-sample allocation not given. Specimens were obtained on day 63 following the first vaccine or placebo injection. The data were produced by immunoSEQ multiplex PCR, yet TCRdb's version contains in-frame clones alone and is incomplete. The data show 300,000 to 400,000 clones, roughly 89% seen once. The specimen was peripheral blood, collected in a trial of Ad26.COV2.S vaccine versus placebo. The receptors were gathered from a person aged 18-60 years who received the Ad26.COV2.S COVID-19 vaccine or a placebo.

This clone was found once. The gene calls are TRBV27 and TRBJ2-2; 10 bases line up with TRBD1. With V trimmed by 3 bases and J by 7 bases, 2 bases remained unmatched. Germline assignment: CDR1 MNHEY and CDR2 SMNVEV (reference sequence). The CDR3 runs 14 residues. CDR3 bases: TGTGCCAGCAGTTTGGGGACAGGGGTCGGGGAGCTGTTTTTT. Protein: CASSLGTGVGELFF.

The V call is TRBV3-1 (or the pseudogene TRBV3-2), the J call TRBJ2-5; D assignment may be TRBD1 or TRBD2 (5 bases each). V shed 4 bases and J shed 0 bases, with 15 bases lying between them. In germline, CDR1 is LGHDT, CDR2 YNNKEL (reference sequence). The CDR3 is 16 residues long. The CDR3 sequence is CASSLRGAVYQETQYF. The CDR3 region has the DNA TGTGCCAGCAGCCTCCGAGGGGCAGTGTACCAAGAGACCCAGTACTTC.

The CDR3 is CASSEATAGTYGYTF. The CDR3 DNA follows: TGTGCCAGCAGTGAAGCAACGGCAGGGACTTATGGCTACACCTTC. The rearrangement links TRBV2 to TRBJ1-2; perhaps TRBD1 as D (5 bases). The CDR3 loop spans 15 amino acids. Between the trimmed V and J ends, which lost 0 bases and 5 bases, there was a span of 13 bases. Germline CDR1 is SNHLY and CDR2 is FYNNEI.

This chain joins TRBV30 and TRBJ2-7, with D perhaps matching TRBD1 (6 bases). The germline V gene has CDR1 GTSNPN and CDR2 SVGIG (reference sequence). CDR3 size: 12 residues. Trimming shortened V by 2 bases and J by 3 bases, and 8 bases separated the two germline ends. This chain's CDR3 is CAWSPDSYEQYF. The DNA for the CDR3 is TGTGCCTGGAGTCCGGACAGCTACGAGCAGTACTTC.

The chain combines TRBV5-8 with TRBJ2-1; maybe TRBD1 (5 bases). The CDR3 extends over 16 amino acids. Trimming pared 0 bases from V and 7 bases from J, leaving 17 bases between. The germline CDR1 and CDR2 sequences are SGHTS and YDEGEE. The DNA of the CDR3 is TGTGCCAGCAGCTTGGTGGTACAGGAGAAAGGGAATGAGCAGTTCTTC. Protein sequence: CASSLVVQEKGNEQFF.

J is TRBJ2-6 and V is TRBV2, with TRBD1 matching over 7 bases. Trimming took 4 bases from V and 2 from J; bases not matched to a gene: 11. Germline CDR1 and CDR2: SNHLY and FYNNEI. The CDR3 extends over 18 amino acids. The CDR3 DNA sequence: TGTGCCAGCAGTGTATCCGGGACAGACACTACTGGGGCCAACGTCCTGACTTTC. Protein: CASSVSGTDTTGANVLTF.

The rearrangement joins TRBV6-1 to TRBJ1-4, with 10 bases identical to TRBD1. Trimming at V came to 2 bases and at J to 8 bases, leaving 5 bases not matched to a gene. Per the germline V gene, CDR1 is MNHNS and CDR2 is SASEGT. There are 15 residues in the CDR3. In nucleotides, the CDR3 is TGTGCCAGCAGTGAAACCGGGACAGGGGACGAAAAACTGTTTTTT. Translating it yields CASSETGTGDEKLFF.

The chain is built from TRBV12-3 or TRBV12-4 and TRBJ2-7; no clear D. CDR3 length equals 12 residues. Deletions cut 3 bases from V and 3 bases from J, with 6 bases between. CDR3 DNA: TGTGCCAGCAGTTTTAGGGTCTACGAGCAGTACTTC. It codes for CASSFRVYEQYF.

This clone was recorded at least ten times. This chain joins TRBV11-3 and TRBJ2-1; TRBD2 matches 9 bases. The CDR3 covers 15 residues. CDR1 SGHNT and CDR2 YENEEA come from the germline V gene. Germline trimming cut 0 bases from V and 7 bases from J; bases unmatched to any gene: 4. The CDR3 nucleotides read TGTGCCAGCAGCTTAGATGGCGGGAGGGGGAATGAGCAGTTCTTC. Residues: CASSLDGGRGNEQFF.

This sequence joins TRBV15 and TRBJ1-3; a weak D match, TRBD1 (5 bases). The CDR3 has 17 amino acids. Trimming took 1 base from V and 2 from J, leaving 15 bases between them. CDR1 and CDR2 from the germline V gene are LNHNV and YYDKDF (reference sequence). The CDR3 region has the DNA TGTGCCACCAGCAGAGGTCTGACAGACCCTCCTGGAAACACCATATATTTT. It is translated as CATSRGLTDPPGNTIYF.

The chain recombines TRBV5-1 with TRBJ2-1; D assignment may be TRBD1 or TRBD2 (5 bases each). The CDR3 loop spans 14 amino acids. Trimming removed 2 bases from V and 5 bases from J, with 11 bases in between. From germline, CDR1 is SGHRS and CDR2 YFSETQ. The CDR3 DNA sequence: TGCGCCAGCAGCTTATTGGGGGAGCACAATGAGCAGTTCTTC. Translating gives CASSLLGEHNEQFF.

The CDR3 loop reads CASSLLAADNEQFF. The CDR3 nucleotides are TGCGCCAGCAGCTTGTTAGCGGCAGATAATGAGCAGTTCTTC. This sequence joins TRBV5-1 and TRBJ2-1; perhaps TRBD2 as D (6 bases). The V end lost 1 base, the J end lost 7 bases, and 12 bases lay between the germline ends. The length of the CDR3 is 14 residues. In germline, CDR1 is SGHRS, CDR2 YFSETQ.

The V and J genes are TRBV28 and TRBJ2-3, with TRBD2 matching over 7 bases. V trimming: 6 bases; J trimming: 6 bases; junction bases outside the gene matches: 18. The CDR3 runs 17 residues. CDR1 is MDHEN, CDR2 SYDVKM, per germline. Written as DNA, the CDR3 is TGTGCCAGCAGCCGAATGGGGAGGGCGCTGTTCTCGGATACGCAGTATTTT. Residues: CASSRMGRALFSDTQYF.

The chain carries TRBV9 and TRBJ1-2, with 8 bases fitting TRBD1. With 4 bases clipped from V and 8 bases from J, the junction kept 10 bases outside the gene matches. The V gene's germline CDR1 is SGDLS and CDR2 YYNGEE. The CDR3 totals 14 residues. CDR3 sequence reads: CASSIRSGGWGYTF. The DNA of the CDR3 is TGTGCCAGCAGCATTCGTTCAGGGGGCTGGGGCTACACCTTC. The variable domain in full, completed from reference TRBV9 and TRBJ1-2, reads DSGVTQTPKHLITATGQRVTLRCSPRSGDLSVYWYQQSLDQGLQFLIQYYNGEERAKGNILERFSAQQFPDLHSELNLSSLELGDSALYFCASSIRSGGWGYTFGSGTRLTVV.

This chain links TRBV5-1 with TRBJ2-2; 8 nucleotides line up with TRBD1. Trimming at V came to 4 bases and at J to 8 bases, leaving 7 bases not matched to a gene. The CDR3 runs 14 residues. CDR1 and CDR2 from the germline V gene are SGHRS and YFSETQ. The CDR3 coding sequence is TGCGCCAGCAGCGCCTCAGGGGGCTTTGGGGAGCTGTTTTTT. Protein: CASSASGGFGELFF. The full variable domain, with the rest looked up from reference TRBV5-1 and TRBJ2-2, is KAGVTQTPRYLIKTRGQQVTLSCSPISGHRSVSWYQQTPGQGLQFLFEYFSETQRNKGNFPGRFSGRQFSNSRSEMNVSTLELGDSALYLCASSASGGFGELFFGEGSRLTVL.

There are a few counts of this clone. The V and J genes are TRBV20-1 and TRBJ2-5, with D possibly TRBD2 on 5 matching bases. CDR1 is DFQATT and CDR2 is SNEGSKA in the germline V gene (reference sequence). V was cut by 6 bases and J by 5 bases, with 10 bases left in between. CDR3 size: 11 residues. The CDR3 sequence: CSAGLLETQYF. The DNA for the CDR3 is TGCAGTGCAGGACTTCTGGAGACCCAGTACTTC.

This chain links TRBV5-8 with TRBJ2-5; 10 nucleotides line up with TRBD1. The germline V gene has CDR1 SGHTS and CDR2 YDEGEE. Unmatched junction bases numbered 7, after V lost 4 bases and J lost 1 base. This CDR3 has 16 residues. In DNA, the CDR3 is TGTGCCAGCAGCGACCCGACAGGGGGCCCCCAAGAGACCCAGTACTTC. It specifies CASSDPTGGPQETQYF.

The chain has TRBV18 and TRBJ1-3, with a tentative D call TRBD1 (5 bases). Germline loops: CDR1 KGHSH, CDR2 LQKENI. CDR3 length: 16 amino acids. The V end lost 5 bases, the J end lost 0 bases, and 14 bases lay between the germline ends. DNA for the CDR3: TGTGCCAGCTCAAGGGGCAGCCCGAGCTCTGGAAACACCATATATTTT. Translation: CASSRGSPSSGNTIYF.

This rearrangement joins TRBV5-4 to TRBJ1-5; the D is unclear. Deletions cut 4 bases from V and 0 bases from J, with 11 bases between. The CDR3 consists of 15 residues. The V gene's germline CDR1 is SGHNT and CDR2 YYREEE (reference sequence). CDR3 sequence reads: CASSPTPDSNQPQHF. CDR3 DNA: TGTGCCAGCAGCCCGACCCCGGATAGCAATCAGCCCCAGCATTTT.

V is TRBV7-7 and J is TRBJ2-7; tentatively, D is TRBD1 (6 bases). Between the trimmed V and J ends, which lost 6 bases and 7 bases, there was a span of 16 bases. The germline V gene has CDR1 SSHAT and CDR2 FNYEAQ (reference sequence). The CDR3 extends over 13 amino acids. The DNA for the CDR3 is TGTGCCAGCAGTTCGGGACACGGCACGGAGCAGTACTTC. As protein: CASSSGHGTEQYF.

The chain is built from TRBV5-1 and TRBJ2-2; 14 bases are shared with TRBD2. Germline-derived CDR1 and CDR2 are SGHRS and YFSETQ. The V segment lost 4 bases and the J segment 6 bases; nucleotides outside the gene matches: 5. This CDR3 contains 16 residues. The CDR3 sequence is CASSAGLAGVSGELFF. The CDR3 DNA sequence: TGCGCCAGCAGCGCGGGACTAGCGGGAGTCTCCGGGGAGCTGTTTTTT.

V usage is TRBV19 and J usage is TRBJ1-5, with TRBD1 identical over 10 bases. J was trimmed by 1 base and V by 7 bases; bases with no gene match: 7. The CDR3 loop spans 16 amino acids. The germline V gene encodes CDR1 LNHDA and CDR2 SQIVND (reference sequence). The CDR3 here is CASTPWDRGSNQPQHF. The CDR3 nucleotides read TGTGCCAGTACCCCGTGGGACAGGGGAAGCAATCAGCCCCAGCATTTT. The full variable domain, rest sourced from reference TRBV19 and TRBJ1-5, is DGGITQSPKYLFRKEGQNVTLSCEQNLNHDAMYWYRQDPGQGLRLIYYSQIVNDFQKGDIAEGYSVSREKKESFPLTVTSAQKNPTAFYLCASTPWDRGSNQPQHFGDGTRLSIL.

This clone occurred once. The chain recombines TRBV5-1 with TRBJ2-2, with D possibly being TRBD1 (6 bases). The V end was cut by 2 bases, the J end by 6 bases, with 8 bases between. The CDR3 covers 13 residues. CDR1 and CDR2 from the germline V gene are SGHRS and YFSETQ. CDR3 region: CASSLGGSGELFF. The CDR3 region has the DNA TGCGCCAGCAGCTTAGGGGGATCCGGGGAGCTGTTTTTT.

The rearrangement links TRBV11-3 to TRBJ2-1; tentatively, D is TRBD2 (6 bases). Looked up from germline, CDR1 is SGHNT and CDR2 is YENEEA. Trimming removed 0 bases from V and 5 bases from J, with 14 bases in between. CDR3 length equals 16 residues. The CDR3 sequence is CASSLEVGGGNNEQFF. The CDR3 DNA reads TGTGCCAGCAGCTTAGAAGTGGGAGGAGGGAACAATGAGCAGTTCTTC.